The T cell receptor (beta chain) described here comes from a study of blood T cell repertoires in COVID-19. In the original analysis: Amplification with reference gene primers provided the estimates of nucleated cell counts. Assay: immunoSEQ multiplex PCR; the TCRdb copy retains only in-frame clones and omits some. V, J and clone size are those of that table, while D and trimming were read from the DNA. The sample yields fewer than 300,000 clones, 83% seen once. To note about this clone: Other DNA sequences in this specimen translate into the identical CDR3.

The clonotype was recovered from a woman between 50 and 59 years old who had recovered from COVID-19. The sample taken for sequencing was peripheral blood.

The CDR3 sequence is CASSPGQGNTEAFF. The CDR3 region has the DNA TGTGCCAGCTCACCGGGACAGGGTAACACTGAAGCTTTCTTT. V is TRBV18 and J is TRBJ1-1, with 9 bases aligning to TRBD1. With V trimmed by 3 bases and J by 2 bases, 1 base remained unmatched. The length of the CDR3 is 14 residues. Germline V gives CDR1 KGHSH, CDR2 LQKENI.